Given below is one TCR beta chain in context. This clone's antigen is unknown. Base qualities are not recorded, but no much larger clone differs from it by a single base. Through the immunoSEQ TRB Survey service, multiplex V and J primers were used to amplify rearranged CDR3 beta regions from genomic DNA. To keep sequencing depth equal across samples, survey-level depth of up to 500,000 reads per sample was applied. The libraries were purified and pooled, then sequenced using Illumina technology. Per the original workflow: Productive clonality, sample overlap, pairwise scatters, CDR3 beta length, V/D/J gene usage and productiveness were assessed with immunoSEQ online tools. Alongside Shannon and Simpson indices, calculated diversity was computed as the number of unique rearrangements divided by total templates, multiplied by 100. Principal component analysis was performed on Z-score normalized data with the R prcomp function and the ggbiplot package. Blood-rectal clonal overlap within each subject was quantified with Morisita's index. The table was pulled from immuneACCESS by TCRdb, which kept in-frame rearrangements only. Such tables lose some clones; where checked, under half of the loss comes from unresolved V genes, and the rest has no known cause. V and J calls and clone size come straight from that table; D and trimming were deduced from the DNA. Across this sample there are some 40,000 clones, with 75% seen only once. Clones ranked in the top ten supply 7.5% to 9% of the sample.

The data belong to a study of pediatric ulcerative colitis (dated by TCRdb to between 2018 and 2020). Some background on the complete study: About seven ulcerative colitis patients had pancolitis and two had left-sided colitis, with histology consistent with ulcerative colitis in all. Roughly ten newly diagnosed, treatment-naive pediatric ulcerative colitis patients and four non-IBD control children each provided paired blood and rectal samples. By Pediatric Ulcerative Colitis Activity Index, mild disease was classified in two patients, moderate disease in several and acute severe colitis in three. General study outcomes and caveats: With only a handful of individuals, the healthy control group was small. Rectal repertoire features separated controls, mild-moderate and acute severe colitis patients; acute severe colitis showed reduced rectal diversity due to clonal expansions. Two rectal CDR3 clonotypes were detected in all ulcerative colitis patients and were not detected in any of the controls. Because the repertoires came from total lymphocyte DNA, rare subsets such as regulatory T cells may have patterns that are not reflected. For technical reasons, substantially fewer templates were yielded by the blood samples of two patients, and these blood samples were excluded from blood-rectal overlap analysis. Clonal overlap between a subject's own blood and rectum was significantly greater in ulcerative colitis patients than in controls, which suggests more T cell trafficking to inflamed tissue. T cells from blood may have been included in the rectal pinch biopsies, particularly in patients with overt colitis.

During colonoscopy, one to two pinch biopsies were obtained from the rectum for research purposes. No immunosuppressive medication had been given to the ulcerative colitis patients before the diagnostic colonoscopy. Before DNA isolation, rectal biopsies were subjected to proteinase K digestion. The Wizard kit (Promega) was used to extract genomic DNA from both blood and intestinal samples. The CDR1 and CDR2 encoded by the germline V gene are SGHRS and YFSETQ. The CDR3 holds 16 amino acids from the cysteine to the phenylalanine. Of the read, only the CDR3 DNA is kept; its 48 bases are in frame from base 1. Ends trimmed: V by 4 bases, J by 9 bases; bases unmatched to a gene: 16.

The sequenced sample was gut tissue. The sequence joins TRBV5-1 to TRBJ2-1, and 7 bases in between align with TRBD1. The sequence was collected from a boy aged 5-17 years with severe ulcerative colitis. The DNA sequence reads TGCGCCAGCAGCCCGTCATTCACAGGGGTCGATGGTGAGCAGTTCTTC. It encodes CASSPSFTGVDGEQFF.